Sequencing of this TCR beta chain was carried out in a study of T cell repertoires in cytomegalovirus infection. About the study: Public TCR beta signatures provided an indication of both CMV infection and a matching HLA type.

This clonotype was observed a few times. The antigen is undetermined. TCRdb called the reads again in MiXCR, with one record for every CDR3 protein. Among some 390,000 distinct CDR3 sequences listed, around 18% were seen once. Study-wide results and limits: There were carriers of CMV plus the relevant HLA, and cumulative public TCR beta family frequency identified them. Predominance within the ex vivo response was attributable to HLA-C-restricted CMV-specific TCR beta clonotypes.

After removal of 5 bases from V and 7 bases from J, the junction contained 6 bases not matched to a gene. Per the germline V gene, CDR1 is DFQATT and CDR2 is SNEGSKA (reference sequence). The CDR3 contains 13 residues. This TCR came from a human donor in good health (CMV status not recorded). Some clones in this sample may be carry-over from other donors' samples. The chain combines TRBV20-1 with TRBJ2-3, with 10 bases lining up with TRBD2. The sequencing input was PBMCs. The CDR3 DNA reads as TGCAGTGCTCTTATAGCGGGGGGATATACGCAGTATTTT. It encodes CSALIAGGYTQYF.